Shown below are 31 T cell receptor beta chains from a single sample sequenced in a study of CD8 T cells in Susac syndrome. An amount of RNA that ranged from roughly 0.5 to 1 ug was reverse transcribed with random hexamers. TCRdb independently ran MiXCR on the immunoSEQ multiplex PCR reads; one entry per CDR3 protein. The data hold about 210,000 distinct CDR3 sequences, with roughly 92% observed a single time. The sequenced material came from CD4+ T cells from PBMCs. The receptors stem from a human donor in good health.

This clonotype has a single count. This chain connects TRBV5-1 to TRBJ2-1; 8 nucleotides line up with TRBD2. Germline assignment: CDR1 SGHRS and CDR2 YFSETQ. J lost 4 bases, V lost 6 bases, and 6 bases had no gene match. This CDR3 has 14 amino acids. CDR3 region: CASTPSGGYNEQFF. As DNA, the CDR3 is TGCGCCAGCACACCAAGCGGGGGATACAATGAGCAGTTCTTC.

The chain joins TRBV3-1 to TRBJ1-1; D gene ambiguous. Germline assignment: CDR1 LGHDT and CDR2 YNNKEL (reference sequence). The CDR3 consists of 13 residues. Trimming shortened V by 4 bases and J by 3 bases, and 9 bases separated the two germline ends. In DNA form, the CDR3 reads TGTGCCAGCAGCCTAACCGGTGACACTGAAGCTTTCTTT. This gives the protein CASSLTGDTEAFF.

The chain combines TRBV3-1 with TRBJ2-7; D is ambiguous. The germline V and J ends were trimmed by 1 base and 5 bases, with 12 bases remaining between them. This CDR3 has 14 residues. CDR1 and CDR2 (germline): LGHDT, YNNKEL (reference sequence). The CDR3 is CASSQGAGKNEQYV. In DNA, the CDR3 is TGTGCCAGCAGCCAAGGGGCAGGTAAAAACGAGCAGTACGTC.

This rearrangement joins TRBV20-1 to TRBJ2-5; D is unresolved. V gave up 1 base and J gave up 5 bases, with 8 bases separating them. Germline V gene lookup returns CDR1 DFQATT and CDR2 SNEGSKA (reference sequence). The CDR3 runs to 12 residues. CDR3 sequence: CSARAVSETQYF. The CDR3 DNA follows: TGCAGTGCTAGAGCAGTCAGTGAGACCCAGTACTTC.

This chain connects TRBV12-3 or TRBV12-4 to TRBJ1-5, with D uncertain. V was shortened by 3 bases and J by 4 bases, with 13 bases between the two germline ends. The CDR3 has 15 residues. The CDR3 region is CASSFSGRKNQPQHF. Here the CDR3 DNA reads TGTGCCAGCAGTTTCTCCGGCAGAAAGAATCAGCCCCAGCATTTT.

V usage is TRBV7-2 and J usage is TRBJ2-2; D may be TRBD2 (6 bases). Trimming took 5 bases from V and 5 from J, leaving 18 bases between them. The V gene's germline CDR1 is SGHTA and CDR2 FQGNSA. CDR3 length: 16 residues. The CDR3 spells CASSPPGTRGTGELFF. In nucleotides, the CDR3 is TGTGCCAGCAGCCCGCCGGGGACCCGGGGGACCGGGGAGCTGTTTTTT.

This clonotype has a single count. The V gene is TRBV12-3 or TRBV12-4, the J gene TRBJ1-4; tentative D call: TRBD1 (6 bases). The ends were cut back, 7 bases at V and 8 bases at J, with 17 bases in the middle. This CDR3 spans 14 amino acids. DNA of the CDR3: TGTGCCAGCACCGAGGACAGCCCTGGGGAAAAACTGTTTTTT. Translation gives CASTEDSPGEKLFF.

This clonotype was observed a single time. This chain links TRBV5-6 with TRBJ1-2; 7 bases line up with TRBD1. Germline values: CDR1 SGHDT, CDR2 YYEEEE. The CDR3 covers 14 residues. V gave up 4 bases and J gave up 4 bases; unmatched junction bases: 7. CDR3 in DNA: TGTGCCAGCAGCCCGGGACAGAGAACCTATGGCTACACCTTC. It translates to CASSPGQRTYGYTF.

CDR3 protein: CASRYRAGNEQFF. The CDR3 nucleotides read TGCGCCAGCAGATATAGGGCGGGGAATGAGCAGTTCTTC. V gene TRBV5-1 combines with J gene TRBJ2-1, with D maybe TRBD2 (6 bases). The CDR3 sequence is 13 residues long. Germline CDR1 and CDR2: SGHRS and YFSETQ. V was pared by 5 bases and J by 7 bases, with 13 bases between.

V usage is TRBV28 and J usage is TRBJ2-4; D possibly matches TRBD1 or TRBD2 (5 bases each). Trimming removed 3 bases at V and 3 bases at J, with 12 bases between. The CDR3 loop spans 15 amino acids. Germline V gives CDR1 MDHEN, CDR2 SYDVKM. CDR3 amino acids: CASSLTVGDKNIQYF. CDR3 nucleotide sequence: TGTGCCAGCAGTTTGACAGTGGGGGACAAAAACATTCAGTACTTC.

The CDR3 here is CSAEKRGRETQYF. The CDR3 DNA sequence: TGCAGTGCGGAAAAAAGGGGGCGGGAGACCCAGTACTTC. The chain couples TRBV20-1 to TRBJ2-5; 7 bases agree with TRBD1. Trimming cost V 6 bases and J 5 bases; bases outside gene matches: 9. The CDR3 spans 13 residues. Germline CDR1 is DFQATT and CDR2 is SNEGSKA (reference sequence).

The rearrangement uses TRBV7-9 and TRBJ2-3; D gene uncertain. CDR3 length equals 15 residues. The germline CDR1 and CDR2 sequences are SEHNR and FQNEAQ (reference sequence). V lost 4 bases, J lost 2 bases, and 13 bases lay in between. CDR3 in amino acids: CASSSLTSSTDTQYF. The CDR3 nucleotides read TGTGCCAGCAGCTCCCTTACATCCTCCACAGATACGCAGTATTTT.

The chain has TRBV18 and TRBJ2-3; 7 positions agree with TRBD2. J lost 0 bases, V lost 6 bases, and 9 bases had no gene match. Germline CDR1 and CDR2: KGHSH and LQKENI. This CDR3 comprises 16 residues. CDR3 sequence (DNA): TGTGCCAGCTCTCCGATCGGGGGGTATAGCACAGATACGCAGTATTTT. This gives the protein CASSPIGGYSTDTQYF.

CDR3 in amino acids: CASSWRGAGADTQYF. CDR3 sequence (DNA): TGTGCCAGTAGCTGGCGGGGGGCGGGCGCAGATACGCAGTATTTT. The V call is TRBV19, the J call TRBJ2-3, with 8 bases matching TRBD2. The length of the CDR3 is 15 residues. With V trimmed by 6 bases and J by 4 bases, 9 bases remained unmatched. The germline CDR1 and CDR2 sequences are LNHDA and SQIVND (reference sequence).

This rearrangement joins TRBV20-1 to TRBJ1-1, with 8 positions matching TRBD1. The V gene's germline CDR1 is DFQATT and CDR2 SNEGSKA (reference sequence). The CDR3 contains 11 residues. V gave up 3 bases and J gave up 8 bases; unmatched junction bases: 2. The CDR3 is CSARGTGEAFF. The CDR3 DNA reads TGCAGTGCTAGGGGGACAGGCGAAGCTTTCTTT.

CDR3 loop: CASSGPSLWGYSPLHF. The CDR3 nucleotides read TGTGCCAGCAGCGGCCCAAGTTTGTGGGGCTATTCACCCCTCCACTTT. V and J are TRBV9 and TRBJ1-6, with D possibly matching TRBD1 (5 bases). The V end was cut by 3 bases, the J end by 8 bases, with 18 bases between. The CDR3 extends over 16 amino acids. Germline V gene lookup returns CDR1 SGDLS and CDR2 YYNGEE.

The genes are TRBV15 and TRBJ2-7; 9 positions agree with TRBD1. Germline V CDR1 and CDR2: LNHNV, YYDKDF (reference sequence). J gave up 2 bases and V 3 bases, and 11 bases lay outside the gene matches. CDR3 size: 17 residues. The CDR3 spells CATSRSGTGSLPYEQYF. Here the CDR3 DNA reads TGTGCCACCAGCAGGTCTGGGACAGGGTCCTTACCCTACGAGCAGTACTTC.

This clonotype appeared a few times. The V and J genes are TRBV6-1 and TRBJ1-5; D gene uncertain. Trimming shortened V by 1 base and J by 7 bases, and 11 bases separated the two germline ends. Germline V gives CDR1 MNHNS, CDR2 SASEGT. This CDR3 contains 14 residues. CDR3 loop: CASSEGDGAQPQHF. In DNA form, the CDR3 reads TGTGCCAGCAGTGAAGGAGACGGTGCCCAGCCCCAGCATTTT.

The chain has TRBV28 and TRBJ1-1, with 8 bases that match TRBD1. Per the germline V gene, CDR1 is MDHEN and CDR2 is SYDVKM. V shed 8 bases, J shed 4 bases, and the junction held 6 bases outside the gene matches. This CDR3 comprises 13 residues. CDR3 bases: TGTGCCAGCGGGATCACAGGGGGCACTGAAGCTTTCTTT. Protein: CASGITGGTEAFF. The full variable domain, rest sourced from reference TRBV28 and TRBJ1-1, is DVKVTQSSRYLVKRTGEKVFLECVQDMDHENMFWYRQDPGLGLRLIYFSYDVKMKEKGDIPEGYSVSREKKERFSLILESASTNQTSMYLCASGITGGTEAFFGQGTRLTVV.

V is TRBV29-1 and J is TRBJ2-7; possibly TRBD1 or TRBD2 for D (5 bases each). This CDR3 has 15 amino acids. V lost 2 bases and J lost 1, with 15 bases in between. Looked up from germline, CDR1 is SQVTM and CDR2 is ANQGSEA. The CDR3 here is CSVETPEGLSYEQYF. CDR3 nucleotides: TGCAGCGTTGAAACACCTGAGGGGCTTTCCTACGAGCAGTACTTC.

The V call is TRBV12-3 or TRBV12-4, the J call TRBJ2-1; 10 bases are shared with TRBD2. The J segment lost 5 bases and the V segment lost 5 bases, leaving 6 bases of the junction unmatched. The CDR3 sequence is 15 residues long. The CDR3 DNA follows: TGTGCCAGCAGTCATAGCGGGGGGTCAAACAATGAGCAGTTCTTC. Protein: CASSHSGGSNNEQFF.

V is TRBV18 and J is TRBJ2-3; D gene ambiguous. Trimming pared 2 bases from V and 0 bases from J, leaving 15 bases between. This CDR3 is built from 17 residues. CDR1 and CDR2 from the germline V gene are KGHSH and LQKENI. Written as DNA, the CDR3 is TGTGCCAGCTCACCAAATCCGGGTGCGCTAAGCACAGATACGCAGTATTTT. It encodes CASSPNPGALSTDTQYF.

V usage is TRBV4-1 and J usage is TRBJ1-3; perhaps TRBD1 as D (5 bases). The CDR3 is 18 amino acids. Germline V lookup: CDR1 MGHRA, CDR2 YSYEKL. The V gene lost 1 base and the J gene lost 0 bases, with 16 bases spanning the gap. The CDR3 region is CASSQGAGGSSSGNTIYF. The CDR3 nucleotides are TGCGCCAGCAGCCAAGGGGCCGGGGGGTCCTCCTCTGGAAACACCATATATTTT.

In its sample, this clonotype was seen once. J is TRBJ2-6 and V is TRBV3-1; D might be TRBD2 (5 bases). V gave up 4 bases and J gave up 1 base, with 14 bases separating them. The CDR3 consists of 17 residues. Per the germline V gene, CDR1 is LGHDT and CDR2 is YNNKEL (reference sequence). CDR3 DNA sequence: TGTGCCAGCAGCCTATGGGGAGTTCAGTCTGGGGCCAACGTCCTGACTTTC. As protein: CASSLWGVQSGANVLTF.

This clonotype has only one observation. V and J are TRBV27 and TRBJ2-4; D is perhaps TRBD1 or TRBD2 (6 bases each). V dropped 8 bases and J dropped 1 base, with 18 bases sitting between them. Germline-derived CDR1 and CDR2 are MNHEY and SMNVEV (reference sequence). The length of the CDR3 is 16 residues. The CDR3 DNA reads TGTGCCAGCGGACATGGGGGGCTTGCTGCCAAAAACATTCAGTACTTC. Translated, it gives CASGHGGLAAKNIQYF.

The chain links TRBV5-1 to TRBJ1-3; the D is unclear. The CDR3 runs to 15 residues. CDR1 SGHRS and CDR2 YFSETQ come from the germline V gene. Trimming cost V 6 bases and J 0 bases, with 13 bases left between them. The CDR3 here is CASTSGQLSGNTIYF. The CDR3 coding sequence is TGCGCCAGCACCTCGGGCCAACTCTCTGGAAACACCATATATTTT.

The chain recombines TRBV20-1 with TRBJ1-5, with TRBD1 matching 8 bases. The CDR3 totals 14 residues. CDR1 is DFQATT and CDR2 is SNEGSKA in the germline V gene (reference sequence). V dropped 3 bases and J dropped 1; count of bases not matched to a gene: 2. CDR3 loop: CSASRGRSNQPQHF. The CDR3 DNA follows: TGCAGTGCTAGCAGGGGGCGAAGCAATCAGCCCCAGCATTTT.

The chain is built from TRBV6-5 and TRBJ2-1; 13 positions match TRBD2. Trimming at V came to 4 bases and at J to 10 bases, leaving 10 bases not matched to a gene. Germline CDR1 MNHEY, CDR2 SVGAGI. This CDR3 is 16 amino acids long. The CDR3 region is CASSLPGLAGLREQFF. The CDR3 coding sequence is TGTGCCAGCAGTTTACCGGGACTAGCGGGGCTTAGGGAGCAGTTCTTC.

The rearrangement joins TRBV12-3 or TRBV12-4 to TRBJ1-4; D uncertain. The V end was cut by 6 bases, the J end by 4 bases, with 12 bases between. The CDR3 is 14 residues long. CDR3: CASSWREDNEKLFF. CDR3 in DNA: TGTGCCAGCAGCTGGCGGGAGGATAATGAAAAACTGTTTTTT.

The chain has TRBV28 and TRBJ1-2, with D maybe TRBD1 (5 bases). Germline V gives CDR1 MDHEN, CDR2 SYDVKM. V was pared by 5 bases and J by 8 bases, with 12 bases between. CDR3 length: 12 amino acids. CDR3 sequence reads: CASSPSTDGYTF. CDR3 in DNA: TGTGCCAGCAGTCCGTCGACAGACGGCTACACCTTC.

In nucleotides, the CDR3 is TGCAGTGCTAGGGAGGGGAGCTCCTATAATTCACCCCTCCACTTT. This sequence encodes CSAREGSSYNSPLHF. This chain links TRBV20-1 with TRBJ1-6; TRBD1 is a possible D gene (5 bases). This CDR3 contains 15 residues. Trimming left V 3 bases short and J 0 bases short, with 9 bases between. Germline V CDR1 and CDR2: DFQATT, SNEGSKA (reference sequence).